This T cell receptor beta chain was obtained from a study of T-cell memory formation after mild COVID-19. General study findings and limits: Shrinking CD4+ clones were chiefly CM and EM; CD8+ ones were chiefly EMRA.

This clonotype was picked up a small number of times. Antigen specificity is unknown. Using its own MiXCR run on the 5' RACE reads, TCRdb lists one record per CDR3 protein. The profile shows approximately 300,000 distinct CDR3 sequences, 8% to 10% of them singletons. The sequencing sample was made of PBMCs or a T cell subset sorted from them (not recorded which). This TCR derives from a man aged 18 to 29 who had mild COVID-19 (a few samples of this study predate the infection). Cell type and time point are not known.

This chain's CDR3 is CSSRSPNTGELFF. The CDR3 coding sequence is TGCAGTTCGCGGTCCCCGAACACCGGGGAGCTGTTTTTT. This chain links TRBV20-1 with TRBJ2-2, with D unresolved. This CDR3 spans 13 amino acids. Germline V CDR1 and CDR2: DFQATT, SNEGSKA (reference sequence). Trimming removed 8 bases at V and 0 bases at J, with 10 bases between.